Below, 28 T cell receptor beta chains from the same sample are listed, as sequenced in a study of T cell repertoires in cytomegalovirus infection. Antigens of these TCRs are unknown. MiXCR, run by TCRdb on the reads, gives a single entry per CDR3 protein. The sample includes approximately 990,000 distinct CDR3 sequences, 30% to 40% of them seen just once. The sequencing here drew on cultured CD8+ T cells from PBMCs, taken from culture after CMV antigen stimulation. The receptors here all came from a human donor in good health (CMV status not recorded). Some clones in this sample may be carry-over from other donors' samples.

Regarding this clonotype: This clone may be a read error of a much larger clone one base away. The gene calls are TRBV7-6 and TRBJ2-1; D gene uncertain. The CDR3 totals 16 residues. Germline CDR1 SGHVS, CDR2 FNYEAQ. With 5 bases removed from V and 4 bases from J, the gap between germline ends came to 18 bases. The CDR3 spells CASSPDPTPPYNEQFF. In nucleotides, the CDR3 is TGTGCCAGCAGCCCCGACCCTACCCCGCCTTACAATGAGCAGTTCTTC.

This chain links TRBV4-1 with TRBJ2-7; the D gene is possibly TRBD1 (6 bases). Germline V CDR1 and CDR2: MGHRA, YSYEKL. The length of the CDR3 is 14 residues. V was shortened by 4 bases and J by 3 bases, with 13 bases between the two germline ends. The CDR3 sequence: CASSRNRDNYEQYF. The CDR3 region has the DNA TGCGCCAGCAGCCGCAACCGGGACAACTACGAGCAGTACTTC.

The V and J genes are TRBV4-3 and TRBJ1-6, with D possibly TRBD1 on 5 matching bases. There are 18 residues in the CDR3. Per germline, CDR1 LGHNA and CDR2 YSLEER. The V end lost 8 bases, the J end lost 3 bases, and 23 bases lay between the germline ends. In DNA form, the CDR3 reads TGCGCCAGCGGCCTCAATGTTGGGGCGACCGACTATAATTCACCCCTCCACTTT. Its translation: CASGLNVGATDYNSPLHF.

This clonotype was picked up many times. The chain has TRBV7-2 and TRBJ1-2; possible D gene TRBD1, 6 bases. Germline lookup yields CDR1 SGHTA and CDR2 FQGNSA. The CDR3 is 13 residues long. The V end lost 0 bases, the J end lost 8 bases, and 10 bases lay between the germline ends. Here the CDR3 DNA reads TGTGCCAGCAGCTTAGCTCCAGGGGACGGCTACACCTTC. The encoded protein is CASSLAPGDGYTF.

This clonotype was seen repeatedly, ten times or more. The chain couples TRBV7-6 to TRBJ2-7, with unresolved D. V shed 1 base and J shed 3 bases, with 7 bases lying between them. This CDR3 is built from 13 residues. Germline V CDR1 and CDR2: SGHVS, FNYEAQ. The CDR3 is CASSLEDGYEQYV. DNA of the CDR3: TGTGCCAGCAGCTTAGAGGACGGCTACGAGCAGTACGTC.

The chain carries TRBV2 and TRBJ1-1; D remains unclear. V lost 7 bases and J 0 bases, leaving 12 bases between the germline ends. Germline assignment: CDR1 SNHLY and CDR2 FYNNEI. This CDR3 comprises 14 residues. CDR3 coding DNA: TGTGCCAGCATCCAAAGCGGGGTGAACACTGAAGCTTTCTTT. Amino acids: CASIQSGVNTEAFF. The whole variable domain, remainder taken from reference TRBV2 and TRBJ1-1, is EPEVTQTPSHQVTQMGQEVILRCVPISNHLYFYWYRQILGQKVEFLVSFYNNEISEKSEIFDDQFSVERPDGSNFTLKIRSTKLEDSAMYFCASIQSGVNTEAFFGQGTRLTVV.

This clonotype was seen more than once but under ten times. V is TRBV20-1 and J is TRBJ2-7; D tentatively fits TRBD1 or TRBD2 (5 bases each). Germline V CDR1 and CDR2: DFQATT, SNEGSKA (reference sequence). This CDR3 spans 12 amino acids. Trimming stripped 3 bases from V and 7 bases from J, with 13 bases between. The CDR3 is CSARGPIGEQYV. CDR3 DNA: TGCAGTGCTAGGGGACCTATAGGGGAGCAGTACGTC.

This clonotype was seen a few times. CDR3 residues: CATSTPGMREKLFF. In DNA, the CDR3 is TGTGCCACCAGCACCCCGGGGATGAGGGAAAAACTGTTTTTT. V and J are TRBV15 and TRBJ1-4, with unresolved D. Germline V gene lookup returns CDR1 LNHNV and CDR2 YYDKDF (reference sequence). The CDR3 extends over 14 amino acids. V lost 4 bases to trimming and J lost 8 bases, with 14 bases between them.

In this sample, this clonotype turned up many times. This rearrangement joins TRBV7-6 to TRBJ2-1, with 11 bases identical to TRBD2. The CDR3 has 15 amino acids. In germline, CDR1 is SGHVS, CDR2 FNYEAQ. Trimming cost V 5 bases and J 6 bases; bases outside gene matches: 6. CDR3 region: CASSLLAGGGNEQFF. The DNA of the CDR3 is TGTGCCAGCAGCCTTCTAGCGGGGGGCGGCAATGAGCAGTTCTTC. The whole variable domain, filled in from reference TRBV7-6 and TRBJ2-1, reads GAGVSQSPRYKVTKRGQDVALRCDPISGHVSLYWYRQALGQGPEFLTYFNYEAQQDKSGLPNDRFSAERPEGSISTLTIQRTEQRDSAMYRCASSLLAGGGNEQFFGPGTRLTVL.

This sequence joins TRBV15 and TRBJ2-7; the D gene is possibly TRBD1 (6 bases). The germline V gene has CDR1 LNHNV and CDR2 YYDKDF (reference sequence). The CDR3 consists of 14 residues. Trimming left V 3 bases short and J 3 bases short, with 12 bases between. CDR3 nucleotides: TGTGCCACCAGCAGTCCTCACAGGGTCTACGAGCAGTACTTC. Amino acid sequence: CATSSPHRVYEQYF. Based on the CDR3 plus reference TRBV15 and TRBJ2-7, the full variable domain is DAMVIQNPRYQVTQFGKPVTLSCSQTLNHNVMYWYQQKSSQAPKLLFHYYDKDFNNEADTPDNFQSRRPNTSFCFLDIRSPGLGDTAMYLCATSSPHRVYEQYFGPGTRLTVT.

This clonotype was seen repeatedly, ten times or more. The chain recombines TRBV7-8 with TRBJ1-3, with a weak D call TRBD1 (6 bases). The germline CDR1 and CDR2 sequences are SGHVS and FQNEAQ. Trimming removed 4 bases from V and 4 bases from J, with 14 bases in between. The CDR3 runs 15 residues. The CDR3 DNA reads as TGTGCCAGCAGCTCGGGACAATCATCGGGAAACACCATATATTTT. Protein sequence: CASSSGQSSGNTIYF.

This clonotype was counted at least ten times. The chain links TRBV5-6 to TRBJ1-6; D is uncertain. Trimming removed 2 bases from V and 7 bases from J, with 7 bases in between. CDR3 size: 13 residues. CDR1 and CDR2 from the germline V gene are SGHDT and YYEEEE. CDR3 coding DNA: TGTGCCAGCAGCTTAGTAGGGAATTCACCCCTCCACTTT. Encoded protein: CASSLVGNSPLHF.

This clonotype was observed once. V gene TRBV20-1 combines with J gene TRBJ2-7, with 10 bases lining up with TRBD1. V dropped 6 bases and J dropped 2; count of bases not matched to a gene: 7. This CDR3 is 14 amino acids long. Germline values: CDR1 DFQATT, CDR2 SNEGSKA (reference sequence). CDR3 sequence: CSALPGTGAYEQYV. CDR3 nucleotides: TGCAGTGCCCTCCCCGGGACAGGGGCCTACGAGCAGTACGTC.

The CDR3 spells CASSPPERGLPQETQYF. CDR3 nucleotide sequence: TGTGCCAGCTCACCACCCGAAAGGGGACTTCCACAAGAGACCCAGTACTTC. The genes are TRBV18 and TRBJ2-5, with D possibly being TRBD2 (6 bases). The CDR3 runs 17 residues. Trimming stripped 0 bases from V and 2 bases from J, with 16 bases between. Looked up from germline, CDR1 is KGHSH and CDR2 is LQKENI.

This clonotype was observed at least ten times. CDR3 in DNA: TGTGCCAGCAGTTTGACACGGGGCACAGATACGCAGTATTTT. It specifies CASSLTRGTDTQYF. This sequence joins TRBV12-3 or TRBV12-4 and TRBJ2-3; D call uncertain. The CDR3 spans 14 residues. The V end was cut by 3 bases, the J end by 1 base, with 8 bases between.

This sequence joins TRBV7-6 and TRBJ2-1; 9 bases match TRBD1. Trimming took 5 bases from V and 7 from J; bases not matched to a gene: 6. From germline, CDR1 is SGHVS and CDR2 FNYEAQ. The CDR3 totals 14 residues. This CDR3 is CASSNRGLGNEQFF. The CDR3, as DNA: TGTGCCAGCAGCAACAGGGGGCTGGGGAATGAGCAGTTCTTC.

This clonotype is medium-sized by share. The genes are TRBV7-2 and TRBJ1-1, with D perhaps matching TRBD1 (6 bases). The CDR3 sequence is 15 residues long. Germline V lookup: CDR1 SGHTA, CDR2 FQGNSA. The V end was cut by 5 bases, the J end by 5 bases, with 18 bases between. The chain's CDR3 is CASSHARYTGTEAFF. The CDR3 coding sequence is TGTGCCAGCAGCCATGCCCGTTACACAGGGACTGAAGCTTTCTTT.

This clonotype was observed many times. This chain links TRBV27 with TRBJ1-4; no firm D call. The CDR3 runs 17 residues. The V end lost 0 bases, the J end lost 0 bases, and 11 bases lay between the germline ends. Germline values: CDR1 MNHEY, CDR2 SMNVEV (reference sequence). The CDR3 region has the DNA TGTGCCAGCAGTTTATCGATAACATCGGCAACTAATGAAAAACTGTTTTTT. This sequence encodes CASSLSITSATNEKLFF.

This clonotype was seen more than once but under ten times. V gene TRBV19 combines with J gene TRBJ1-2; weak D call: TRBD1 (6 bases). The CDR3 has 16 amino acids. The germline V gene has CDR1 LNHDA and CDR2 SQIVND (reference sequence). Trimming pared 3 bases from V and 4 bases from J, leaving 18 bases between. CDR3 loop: CASSIAITGSGYGYTF. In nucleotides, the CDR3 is TGTGCCAGTAGTATCGCGATTACAGGGTCAGGCTATGGCTACACCTTC.

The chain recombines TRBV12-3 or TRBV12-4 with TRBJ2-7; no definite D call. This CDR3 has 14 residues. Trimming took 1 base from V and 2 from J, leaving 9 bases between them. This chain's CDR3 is CASSLEDSPYEQYF. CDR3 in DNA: TGTGCCAGCAGTTTAGAAGATTCGCCCTACGAGCAGTACTTC.

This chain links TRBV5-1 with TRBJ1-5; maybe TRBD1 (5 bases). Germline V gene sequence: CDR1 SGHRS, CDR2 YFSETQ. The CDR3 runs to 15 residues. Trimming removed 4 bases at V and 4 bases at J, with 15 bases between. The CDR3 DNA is TGCGCCAGCAGCCCGGGGGATCCTCCTAATCAGCCCCAGCATTTT. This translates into CASSPGDPPNQPQHF.

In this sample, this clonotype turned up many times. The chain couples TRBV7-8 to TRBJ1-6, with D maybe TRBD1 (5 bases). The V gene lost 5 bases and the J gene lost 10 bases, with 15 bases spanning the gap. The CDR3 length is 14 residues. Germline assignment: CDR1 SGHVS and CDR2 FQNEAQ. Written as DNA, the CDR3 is TGTGCCAGCAGCCCGGGACCTCCGGAGTCACCCCTCCACTTT. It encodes CASSPGPPESPLHF.

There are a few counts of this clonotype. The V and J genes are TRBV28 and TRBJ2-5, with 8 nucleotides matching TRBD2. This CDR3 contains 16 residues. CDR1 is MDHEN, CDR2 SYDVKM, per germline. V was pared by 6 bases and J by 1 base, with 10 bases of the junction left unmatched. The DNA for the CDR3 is TGTGCCAGCAGGTCCACTAGCGGAGTCACCCAAGAGACCCAGTACTTC. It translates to CASRSTSGVTQETQYF.

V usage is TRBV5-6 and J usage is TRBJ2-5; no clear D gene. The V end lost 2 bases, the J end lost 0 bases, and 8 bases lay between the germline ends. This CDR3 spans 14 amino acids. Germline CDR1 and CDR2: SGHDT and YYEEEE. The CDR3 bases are TGTGCCAGCAGCTTAACAGCATACCAAGAGACCCAGTACTTC. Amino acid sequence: CASSLTAYQETQYF.

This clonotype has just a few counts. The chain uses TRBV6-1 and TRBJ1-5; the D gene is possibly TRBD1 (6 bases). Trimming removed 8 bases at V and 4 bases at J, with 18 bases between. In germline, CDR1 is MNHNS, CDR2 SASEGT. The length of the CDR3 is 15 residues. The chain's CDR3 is CASGGPGAINQPQHF. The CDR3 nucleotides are TGTGCCAGCGGGGGCCCGGGGGCAATTAATCAGCCCCAGCATTTT.

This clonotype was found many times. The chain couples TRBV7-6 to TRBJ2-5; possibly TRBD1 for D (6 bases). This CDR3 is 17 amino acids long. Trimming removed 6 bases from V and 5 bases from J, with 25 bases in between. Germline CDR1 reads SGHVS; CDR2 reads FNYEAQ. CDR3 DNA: TGTGCCAGCAGGTCCCAGGGGCAGGGGAAGGTCGGGGAGACCCAGTACTTC. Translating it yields CASRSQGQGKVGETQYF. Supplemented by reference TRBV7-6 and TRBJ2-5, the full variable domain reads GAGVSQSPRYKVTKRGQDVALRCDPISGHVSLYWYRQALGQGPEFLTYFNYEAQQDKSGLPNDRFSAERPEGSISTLTIQRTEQRDSAMYRCASRSQGQGKVGETQYFGPGTRLLVL.

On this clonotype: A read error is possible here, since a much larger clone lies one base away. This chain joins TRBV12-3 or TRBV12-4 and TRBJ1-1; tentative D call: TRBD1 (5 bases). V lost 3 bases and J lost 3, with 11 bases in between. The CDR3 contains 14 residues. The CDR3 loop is CASSFWGSDTEAFF. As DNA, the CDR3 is TGTGCCAGCAGTTTTTGGGGGTCGGACACTGAAGCTTTCTTT.

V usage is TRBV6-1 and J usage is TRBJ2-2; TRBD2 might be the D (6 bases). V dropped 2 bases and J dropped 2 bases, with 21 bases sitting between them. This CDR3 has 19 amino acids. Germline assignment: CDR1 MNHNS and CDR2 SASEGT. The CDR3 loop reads CASSEWVRRTAGNTGELFF. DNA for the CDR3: TGTGCCAGCAGTGAATGGGTACGGCGTACGGCGGGAAACACCGGGGAGCTGTTTTTT.